One and the same sample provided the 21 T cell receptor beta chains below, sequenced in a study of blood T cell repertoires in COVID-19. TCRdb keeps only in-frame clones here, not all; method: immunoSEQ multiplex PCR. The sample has 90,000 or so clones; about 90% are singletons. The sequencing input was peripheral blood. The receptors here all came from a man aged 18 to 30 with COVID-19, enrolled during active disease.

The chain is built from TRBV28 and TRBJ1-5; 7 nucleotides agree with TRBD1. Losses at the gene ends were 3 bases for V and 7 bases for J; bases not matched to a gene: 6. Germline-derived CDR1 and CDR2 are MDHEN and SYDVKM. This CDR3 region has 14 residues. The CDR3 spells CASSFDRARQPQHF. CDR3 DNA: TGTGCCAGCAGTTTTGACAGGGCCCGACAGCCCCAGCATTTT.

The genes are TRBV4-3 and TRBJ2-1; D uncertain. The CDR3 has 17 amino acids. Looked up from germline, CDR1 is LGHNA and CDR2 is YSLEER. With 0 bases removed from V and 0 bases from J, the gap between germline ends came to 12 bases. CDR3 amino acids: CASSQEHTQSSYNEQFF. In nucleotides, the CDR3 is TGCGCCAGCAGCCAAGAACACACCCAAAGCTCCTACAATGAGCAGTTCTTC.

The chain carries TRBV7-8 and TRBJ2-1; the match to TRBD2 covers 8 bases. Per germline, CDR1 SGHVS and CDR2 FQNEAQ. J gave up 8 bases and V 5 bases, and 14 bases lay outside the gene matches. The CDR3 has 16 residues. CDR3 protein: CASSPAGGGNGDEQFF. The CDR3 DNA reads TGTGCCAGCAGCCCGGCGGGGGGAGGTAATGGGGATGAGCAGTTCTTC.

V and J are TRBV6-1 and TRBJ1-1; a weak D match, TRBD1 (6 bases). V lost 5 bases, J lost 6 bases, and 19 bases lay in between. The CDR3 covers 15 residues. The V gene's germline CDR1 is MNHNS and CDR2 SASEGT. The CDR3: CASSPLQGLRPEAFF. The CDR3 DNA follows: TGTGCCAGCAGTCCCCTACAGGGATTGAGGCCTGAAGCTTTCTTT.

The V and J genes are TRBV28 and TRBJ2-3, with D perhaps matching TRBD2 (5 bases). The CDR3 loop spans 16 amino acids. CDR1 is MDHEN, CDR2 SYDVKM, per germline. V was clipped by 3 bases and J by 0 bases, with 13 bases between them. CDR3 coding DNA: TGTGCCAGCAGTTTCCTTAGCGAGCCAAGCACAGATACGCAGTATTTT. Translating it yields CASSFLSEPSTDTQYF.

The gene calls are TRBV9 and TRBJ2-1; tentative D call: TRBD1 (5 bases). The germline V gene encodes CDR1 SGDLS and CDR2 YYNGEE. V shed 2 bases and J shed 3 bases, with 9 bases lying between them. The CDR3 is 14 residues long. The CDR3 is CASSVDTDYNEQFF. CDR3 DNA sequence: TGTGCCAGCAGCGTGGACACGGACTACAATGAGCAGTTCTTC.

The chain links TRBV6-2 or TRBV6-3 to TRBJ1-1, with no clear D. V was cut by 2 bases and J by 3 bases, with 4 bases left in between. CDR1 is MNHEY and CDR2 is SVGEGT in the germline V gene. The CDR3 length is 12 residues. The CDR3 DNA follows: TGTGCCAGCAGTTACCGGTACACTGAAGCTTTCTTT. Its protein product is CASSYRYTEAFF.

About this clone: Other DNA sequences in the sample encode the same CDR3. The chain joins TRBV12-3 or TRBV12-4 to TRBJ2-7, with 7 bases lining up with TRBD1. This CDR3 is 13 amino acids long. V trimming: 3 bases; J trimming: 4 bases; junction bases outside the gene matches: 3. CDR3 nucleotide sequence: TGTGCCAGCAGTTTCGGGACAGCTTACGAGCAGTACTTC. It specifies CASSFGTAYEQYF.

V usage is TRBV6-1 and J usage is TRBJ2-1; weak D call: TRBD2 (5 bases). Germline CDR1 and CDR2: MNHNS and SASEGT. This CDR3 comprises 16 residues. Deletions cut 3 bases from V and 2 bases from J, with 14 bases between. The CDR3 loop reads CASSDPLAQPYNEQFF. In nucleotides, the CDR3 is TGTGCCAGCAGTGATCCTTTAGCGCAACCCTACAATGAGCAGTTCTTC.

The genes are TRBV7-8 and TRBJ2-2, with TRBD1 as a possible D gene (6 bases). The CDR3 runs 14 residues. The germline V and J ends were trimmed by 8 bases and 0 bases, with 10 bases remaining between them. Germline V CDR1 and CDR2: SGHVS, FQNEAQ. CDR3 amino acids: CASATGTNTGELFF. The CDR3 nucleotides read TGTGCCAGCGCCACAGGGACGAACACCGGGGAGCTGTTTTTT. Using reference TRBV7-8 and TRBJ2-2 for the parts outside the CDR3, the full variable domain is GAGVSQSPRYKVAKRGQDVALRCDPISGHVSLFWYQQALGQGPEFLTYFQNEAQLDKSGLPSDRFFAERPEGSVSTLKIQRTQQEDSAVYLCASATGTNTGELFFGEGSRLTVL.

The chain combines TRBV27 with TRBJ2-1; a possible D gene is TRBD1 (5 bases). This CDR3 has 16 residues. Germline loops: CDR1 MNHEY, CDR2 SMNVEV (reference sequence). Trimming removed 5 bases from V and 7 bases from J, with 21 bases in between. The CDR3, as DNA: TGTGCCAGCAGTCCCTCCGACAGACCGCCGGTGAATGAGCAGTTCTTC. Translating it yields CASSPSDRPPVNEQFF.

The V call is TRBV28, the J call TRBJ2-7, with D maybe TRBD2 (6 bases). Germline CDR1 is MDHEN and CDR2 is SYDVKM. Between the trimmed V and J ends, which lost 5 bases and 2 bases, there was a span of 13 bases. The length of the CDR3 is 14 residues. CDR3 loop: CASSRAGSPYEQYF. The CDR3 nucleotides read TGTGCCAGCAGTCGGGCGGGATCCCCCTACGAGCAGTACTTC.

This chain uses TRBV7-3 with TRBJ1-6; TRBD1 matches 8 bases. The V gene's germline CDR1 is SGHTA and CDR2 FQGTGA. V lost 4 bases, J lost 6 bases, and 5 bases stayed unmatched. The CDR3 sequence is 15 residues long. CDR3 in amino acids: CASSSQGAPNSPLHF. CDR3 nucleotides: TGTGCCAGCAGCTCTCAGGGGGCACCTAATTCACCCCTCCACTTT.

CDR3: CASSPTGTGGNTIYF. The CDR3 nucleotides are TGTGCCAGCAGCCCTACTGGGACAGGGGGAAACACCATATATTTT. The rearrangement links TRBV7-6 to TRBJ1-3, with 9 bases fitting TRBD1. The CDR3 spans 15 residues. V shed 5 bases and J 4 bases; nucleotides not matched to a gene: 6. CDR1 is SGHVS, CDR2 FNYEAQ, per germline.

The chain links TRBV12-3 or TRBV12-4 to TRBJ1-2, with D unclear. V lost 3 bases and J lost 4, with 9 bases in between. CDR3 length: 13 amino acids. CDR3 sequence: CASSFSRTYGYTF. DNA for the CDR3: TGTGCCAGCAGTTTTAGTCGCACCTATGGCTACACCTTC.

The chain has TRBV27 and TRBJ2-7, with TRBD1 matching 12 bases. The CDR3 is made up of 15 amino acids. CDR1 is MNHEY, CDR2 SMNVEV, per germline (reference sequence). V trimming: 2 bases; J trimming: 4 bases; junction bases outside the gene matches: 3. CDR3 coding DNA: TGTGCCAGCAGTTTAGGGACAGGGGGCTTTTACGAGCAGTACTTC. It encodes CASSLGTGGFYEQYF.

The J gene is TRBJ2-2, the V gene TRBV3-1 (or the pseudogene TRBV3-2); a weak D match, TRBD2 (5 bases). The CDR3 extends over 13 amino acids. From germline, CDR1 is LGHDT and CDR2 YNNKEL (reference sequence). V gave up 0 bases and J gave up 7 bases, with 6 bases separating them. Here the CDR3 reads CASSQDGGGELFF. The CDR3 DNA reads TGTGCCAGCAGCCAAGATGGAGGCGGGGAGCTGTTTTTT.

This chain uses TRBV11-2 with TRBJ1-4, with D tentatively TRBD1 (5 bases). Trimming took 2 bases from V and 4 from J, leaving 11 bases between them. Germline CDR1 is SGHAT and CDR2 is FQNNGV. The CDR3 is 15 residues long. CDR3 sequence: CASSLYSGGNEKLFF. CDR3 nucleotide sequence: TGTGCCAGCAGCTTATATTCCGGGGGTAATGAAAAACTGTTTTTT.

The rearrangement uses TRBV7-9 and TRBJ2-7; unclear D gene. CDR3 size: 12 residues. From germline, CDR1 is SEHNR and CDR2 FQNEAQ (reference sequence). V lost 6 bases to trimming and J lost 3 bases, with 9 bases between them. CDR3 DNA: TGTGCCAGCAGTCAACTATTCTACGAGCAGTACTTC. Protein product: CASSQLFYEQYF.

The chain joins TRBV13 to TRBJ1-5; D gene ambiguous. Germline loops: CDR1 PRHDT, CDR2 FYEKMQ (reference sequence). Trimming left V 5 bases short and J 9 bases short, with 11 bases between. This CDR3 has 12 amino acids. The CDR3 loop is CASSGGRGPQHF. The CDR3 region has the DNA TGTGCCAGCAGCGGAGGTCGAGGGCCCCAGCATTTT. Using reference TRBV13 and TRBJ1-5 for the parts outside the CDR3, the full variable domain is AAGVIQSPRHLIKEKRETATLKCYPIPRHDTVYWYQQGPGQDPQFLISFYEKMQSDKGSIPDRFSAQQFSDYHSELNMSSLELGDSALYFCASSGGRGPQHFGDGTRLSIL.

CDR3 loop: CASSSPSSGSGDTQYF. The CDR3, as DNA: TGTGCCAGCAGTTCCCCTTCTAGCGGGAGTGGCGATACGCAGTATTTT. The chain combines TRBV27 with TRBJ2-3, with TRBD2 matching over 10 bases. CDR1 is MNHEY and CDR2 is SMNVEV in the germline V gene (reference sequence). V lost 4 bases, J lost 6 bases, and 10 bases stayed unmatched. This CDR3 is built from 16 residues.